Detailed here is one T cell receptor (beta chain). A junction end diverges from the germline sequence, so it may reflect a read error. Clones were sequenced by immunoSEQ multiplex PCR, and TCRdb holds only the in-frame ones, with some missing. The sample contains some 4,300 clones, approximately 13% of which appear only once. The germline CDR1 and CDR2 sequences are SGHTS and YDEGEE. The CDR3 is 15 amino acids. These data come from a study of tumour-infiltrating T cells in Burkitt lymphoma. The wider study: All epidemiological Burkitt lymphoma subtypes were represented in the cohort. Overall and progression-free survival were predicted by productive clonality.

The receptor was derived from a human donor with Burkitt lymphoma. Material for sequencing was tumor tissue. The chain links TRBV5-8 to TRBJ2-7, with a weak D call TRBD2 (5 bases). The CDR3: CTSSLKGGWTYEQYF. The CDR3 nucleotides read TGTACCAGCAGCTTGAAAGGCGGGTGGACCTACGAGCAGTACTTC.